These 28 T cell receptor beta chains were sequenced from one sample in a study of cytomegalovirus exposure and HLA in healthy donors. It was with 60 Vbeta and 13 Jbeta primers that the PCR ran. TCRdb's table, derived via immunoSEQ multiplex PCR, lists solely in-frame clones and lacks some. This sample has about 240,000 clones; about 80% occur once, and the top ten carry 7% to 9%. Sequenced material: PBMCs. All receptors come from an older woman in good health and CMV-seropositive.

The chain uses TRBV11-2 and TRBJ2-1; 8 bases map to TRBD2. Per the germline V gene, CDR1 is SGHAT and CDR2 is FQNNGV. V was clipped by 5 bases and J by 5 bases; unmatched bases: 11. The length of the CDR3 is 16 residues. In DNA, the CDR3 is TGTGCCAGCAGCATACCGTTCGGGAGGGCCAACAATGAGCAGTTCTTC. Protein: CASSIPFGRANNEQFF. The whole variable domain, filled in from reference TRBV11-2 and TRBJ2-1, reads EAGVAQSPRYKIIEKRQSVAFWCNPISGHATLYWYQQILGQGPKLLIQFQNNGVVDDSQLPKDRFSAERLKGVDSTLKIQPAKLEDSAVYLCASSIPFGRANNEQFFGPGTRLTVL.

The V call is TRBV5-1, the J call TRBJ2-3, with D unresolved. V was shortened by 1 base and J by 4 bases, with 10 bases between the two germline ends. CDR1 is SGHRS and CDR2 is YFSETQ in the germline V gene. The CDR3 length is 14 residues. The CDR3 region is CASSLRRNPDTQYF. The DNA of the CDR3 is TGCGCCAGCAGCTTGCGGCGGAACCCAGATACGCAGTATTTT. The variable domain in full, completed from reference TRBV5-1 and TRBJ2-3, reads KAGVTQTPRYLIKTRGQQVTLSCSPISGHRSVSWYQQTPGQGLQFLFEYFSETQRNKGNFPGRFSGRQFSNSRSEMNVSTLELGDSALYLCASSLRRNPDTQYFGPGTRLTVL.

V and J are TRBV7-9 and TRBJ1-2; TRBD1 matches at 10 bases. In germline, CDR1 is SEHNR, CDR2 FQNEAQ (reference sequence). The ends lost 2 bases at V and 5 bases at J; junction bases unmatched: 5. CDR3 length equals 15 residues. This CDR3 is CASSLTTGGHYGYTF. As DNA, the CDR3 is TGTGCCAGCAGCTTAACGACAGGGGGCCATTATGGCTACACCTTC. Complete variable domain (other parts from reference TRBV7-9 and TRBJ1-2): DTGVSQNPRHKITKRGQNVTFRCDPISEHNRLYWYRQTLGQGPEFLTYFQNEAQLEKSRLLSDRFSAERPKGSFSTLEIQRTEQGDSAMYLCASSLTTGGHYGYTFGSGTRLTVV.

CDR3 DNA: TGCGCCAGCAGCTTCACTAGCGGGAGTTCTTTAGAGACCCAGTACTTC. Translation: CASSFTSGSSLETQYF. The rearrangement joins TRBV5-1 to TRBJ2-5, with 11 positions matching TRBD2. V lost 2 bases, J lost 4 bases, and 7 bases stayed unmatched. Germline loops: CDR1 SGHRS, CDR2 YFSETQ. This CDR3 is built from 16 residues.

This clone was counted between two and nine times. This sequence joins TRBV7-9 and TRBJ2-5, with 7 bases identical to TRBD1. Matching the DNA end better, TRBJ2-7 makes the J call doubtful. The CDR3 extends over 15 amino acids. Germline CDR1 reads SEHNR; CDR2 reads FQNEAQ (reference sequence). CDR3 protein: CASSLMRGLSYEQYF. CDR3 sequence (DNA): TGTGCCAGCAGCTTAATGAGGGGGCTTTCCTACGAGCAGTACTTC.

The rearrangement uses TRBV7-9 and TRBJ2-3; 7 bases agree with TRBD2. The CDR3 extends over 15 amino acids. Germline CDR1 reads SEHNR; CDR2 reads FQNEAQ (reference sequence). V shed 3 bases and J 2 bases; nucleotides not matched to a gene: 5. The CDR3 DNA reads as TGTGCCAGCAGCTTGGCTAGCGGCCTCACAGATACGCAGTATTTT. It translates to CASSLASGLTDTQYF.

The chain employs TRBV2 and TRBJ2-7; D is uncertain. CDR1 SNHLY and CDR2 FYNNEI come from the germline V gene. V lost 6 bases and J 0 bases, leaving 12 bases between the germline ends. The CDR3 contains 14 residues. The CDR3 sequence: CASRSGSLSYEQYF. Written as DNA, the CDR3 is TGTGCCAGCAGATCAGGAAGTCTCTCCTACGAGCAGTACTTC.

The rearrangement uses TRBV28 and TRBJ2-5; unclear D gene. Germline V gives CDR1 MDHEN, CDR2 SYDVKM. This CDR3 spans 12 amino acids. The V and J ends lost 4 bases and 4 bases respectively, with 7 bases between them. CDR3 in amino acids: CASSSSGETQYF. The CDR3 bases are TGTGCCAGCAGTTCATCAGGAGAGACCCAGTACTTC.

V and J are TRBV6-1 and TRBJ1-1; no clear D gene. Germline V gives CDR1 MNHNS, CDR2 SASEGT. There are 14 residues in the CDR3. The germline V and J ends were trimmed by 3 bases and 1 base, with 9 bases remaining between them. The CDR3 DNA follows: TGTGCCAGCAGTGATAAAGGGAGGAACACTGAAGCTTTCTTT. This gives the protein CASSDKGRNTEAFF.

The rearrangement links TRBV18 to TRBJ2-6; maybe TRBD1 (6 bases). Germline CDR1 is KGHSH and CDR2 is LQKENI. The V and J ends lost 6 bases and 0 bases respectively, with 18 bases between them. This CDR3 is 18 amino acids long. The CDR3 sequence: CASSLRTAQISGANVLTF. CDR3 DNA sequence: TGTGCCAGCTCTCTGAGGACAGCTCAAATCTCTGGGGCCAACGTCCTGACTTTC.

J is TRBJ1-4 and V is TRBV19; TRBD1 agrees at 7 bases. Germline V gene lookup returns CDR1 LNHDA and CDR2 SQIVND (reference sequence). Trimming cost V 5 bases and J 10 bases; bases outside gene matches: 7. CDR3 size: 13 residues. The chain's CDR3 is CASSAQGGLKLFF. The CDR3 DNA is TGTGCCAGTAGTGCCCAAGGGGGCTTAAAACTGTTTTTT.

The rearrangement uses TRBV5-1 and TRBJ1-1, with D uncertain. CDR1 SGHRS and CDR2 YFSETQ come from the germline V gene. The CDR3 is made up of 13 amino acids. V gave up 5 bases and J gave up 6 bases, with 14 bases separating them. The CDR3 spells CASRRVTSAEAFF. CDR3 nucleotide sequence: TGCGCCAGCAGGAGGGTGACTAGTGCTGAAGCTTTCTTT.

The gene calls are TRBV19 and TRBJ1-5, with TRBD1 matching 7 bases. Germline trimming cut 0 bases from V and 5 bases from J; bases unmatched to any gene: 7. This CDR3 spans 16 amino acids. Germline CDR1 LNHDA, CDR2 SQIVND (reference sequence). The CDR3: CASSIDDRAIYQPQHF. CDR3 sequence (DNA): TGTGCCAGTAGTATAGACGACAGGGCTATTTATCAGCCCCAGCATTTT.

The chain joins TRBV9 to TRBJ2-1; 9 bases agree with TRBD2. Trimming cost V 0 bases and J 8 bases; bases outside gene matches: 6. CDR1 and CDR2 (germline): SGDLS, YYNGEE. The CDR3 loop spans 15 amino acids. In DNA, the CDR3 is TGTGCCAGCAGCGTAGTTAGCGGGAGTATGTATGAGCAGTTCTTC. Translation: CASSVVSGSMYEQFF.

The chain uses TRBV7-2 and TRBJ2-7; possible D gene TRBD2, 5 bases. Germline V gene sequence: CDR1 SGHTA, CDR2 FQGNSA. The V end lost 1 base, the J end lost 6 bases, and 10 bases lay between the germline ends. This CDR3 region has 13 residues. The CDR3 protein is CASSLDAGVEQYF. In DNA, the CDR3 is TGTGCCAGCAGCTTAGATGCCGGGGTCGAGCAGTACTTC.

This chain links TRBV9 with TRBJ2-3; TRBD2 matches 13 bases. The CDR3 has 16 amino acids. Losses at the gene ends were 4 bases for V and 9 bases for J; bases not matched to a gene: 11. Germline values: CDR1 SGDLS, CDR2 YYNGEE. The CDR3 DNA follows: TGTGCCAGCAGCTCCGGACTAGCGGGGGCCGGGATGACGCAGTATTTT. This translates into CASSSGLAGAGMTQYF.

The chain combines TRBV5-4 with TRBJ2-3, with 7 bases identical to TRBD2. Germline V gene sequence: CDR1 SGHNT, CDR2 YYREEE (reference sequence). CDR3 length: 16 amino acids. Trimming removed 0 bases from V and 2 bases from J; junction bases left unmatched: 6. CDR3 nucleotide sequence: TGTGCCAGCAGCTTGGTGACGGGAGGCCTCACAGATACGCAGTATTTT. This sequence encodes CASSLVTGGLTDTQYF.

The CDR3 region is CASSSRGDKDAIYEQYF. DNA of the CDR3: TGTGCCAGCAGCTCTCGCGGCGATAAAGATGCCATCTACGAGCAGTACTTC. The genes are TRBV11-2 and TRBJ2-7; D is unresolved. The CDR3 covers 17 residues. Germline CDR1 SGHAT, CDR2 FQNNGV. The V and J ends lost 4 bases and 3 bases respectively, with 22 bases between them.

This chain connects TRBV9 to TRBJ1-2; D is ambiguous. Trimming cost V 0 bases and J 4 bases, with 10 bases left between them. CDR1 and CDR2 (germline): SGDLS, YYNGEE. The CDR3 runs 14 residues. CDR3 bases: TGTGCCAGCAGCGTAGCGGGAGCAACCTATGGCTACACCTTC. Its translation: CASSVAGATYGYTF.

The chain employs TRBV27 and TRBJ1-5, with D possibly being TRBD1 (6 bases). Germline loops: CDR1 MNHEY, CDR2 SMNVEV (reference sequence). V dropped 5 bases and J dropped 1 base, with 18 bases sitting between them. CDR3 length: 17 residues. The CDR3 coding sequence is TGTGCCAGCAGTCGGCCTTCAGGGGTCTCGAGCAATCAGCCCCAGCATTTT. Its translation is CASSRPSGVSSNQPQHF.

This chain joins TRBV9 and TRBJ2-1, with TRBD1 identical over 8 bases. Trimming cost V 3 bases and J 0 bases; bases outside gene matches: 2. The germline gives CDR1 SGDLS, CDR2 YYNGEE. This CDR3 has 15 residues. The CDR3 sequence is CASSDRGNSYNEQFF. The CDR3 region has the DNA TGTGCCAGCAGCGACAGGGGGAACTCCTACAATGAGCAGTTCTTC. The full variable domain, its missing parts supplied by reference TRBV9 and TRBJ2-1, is DSGVTQTPKHLITATGQRVTLRCSPRSGDLSVYWYQQSLDQGLQFLIQYYNGEERAKGNILERFSAQQFPDLHSELNLSSLELGDSALYFCASSDRGNSYNEQFFGPGTRLTVL.

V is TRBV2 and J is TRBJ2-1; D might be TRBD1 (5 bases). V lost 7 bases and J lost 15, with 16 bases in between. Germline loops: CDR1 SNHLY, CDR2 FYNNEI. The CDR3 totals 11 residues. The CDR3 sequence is CASTGKVYRFF. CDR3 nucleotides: TGTGCCAGCACAGGGAAGGTGTATCGGTTCTTC. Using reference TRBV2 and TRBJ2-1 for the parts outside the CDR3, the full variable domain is EPEVTQTPSHQVTQMGQEVILRCVPISNHLYFYWYRQILGQKVEFLVSFYNNEISEKSEIFDDQFSVERPDGSNFTLKIRSTKLEDSAMYFCASTGKVYRFFGPGTRLTVL.

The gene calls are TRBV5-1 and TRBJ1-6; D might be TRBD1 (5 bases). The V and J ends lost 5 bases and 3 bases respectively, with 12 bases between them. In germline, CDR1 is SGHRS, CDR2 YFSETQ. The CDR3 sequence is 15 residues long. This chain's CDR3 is CASRSDRFYNSPLHF. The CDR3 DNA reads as TGCGCCAGCAGAAGCGACAGATTCTATAATTCACCCCTCCACTTT.

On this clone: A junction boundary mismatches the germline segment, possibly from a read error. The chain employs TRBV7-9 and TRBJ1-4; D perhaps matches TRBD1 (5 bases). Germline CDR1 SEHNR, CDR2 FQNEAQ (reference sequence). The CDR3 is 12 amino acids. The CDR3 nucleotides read TGTGCCAGCAGCTTAGTTTCAGGGTCCCTGCTTTTT. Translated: CASSLVSGSLLF.

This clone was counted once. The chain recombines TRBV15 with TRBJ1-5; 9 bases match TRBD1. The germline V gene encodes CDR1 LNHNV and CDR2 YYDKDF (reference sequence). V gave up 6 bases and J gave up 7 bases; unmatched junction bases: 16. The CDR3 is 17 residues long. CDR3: CATRRTSIRDREQPQHF. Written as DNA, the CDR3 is TGTGCCACCAGAAGAACGTCAATTCGGGACAGGGAACAGCCCCAGCATTTT.

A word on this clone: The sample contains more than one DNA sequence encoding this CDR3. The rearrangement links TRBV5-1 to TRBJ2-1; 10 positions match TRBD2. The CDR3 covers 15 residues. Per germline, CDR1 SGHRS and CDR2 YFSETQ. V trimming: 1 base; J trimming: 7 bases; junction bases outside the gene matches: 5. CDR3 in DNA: TGCGCCAGCAGCTTGAGCACTAGCGGGACTAATGAGCAGTTCTTC. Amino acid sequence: CASSLSTSGTNEQFF. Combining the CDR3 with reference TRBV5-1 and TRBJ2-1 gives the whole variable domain KAGVTQTPRYLIKTRGQQVTLSCSPISGHRSVSWYQQTPGQGLQFLFEYFSETQRNKGNFPGRFSGRQFSNSRSEMNVSTLELGDSALYLCASSLSTSGTNEQFFGPGTRLTVL.

CDR3 sequence: CASSLRWEGEAFF. CDR3 sequence (DNA): TGCGCCAGCAGCTTGAGGTGGGAGGGTGAAGCTTTCTTT. V usage is TRBV5-1 and J usage is TRBJ1-1; D remains ambiguous. CDR3 length equals 13 residues. Germline CDR1 is SGHRS and CDR2 is YFSETQ. The ends were cut back, 1 base at V and 7 bases at J, with 11 bases in the middle.

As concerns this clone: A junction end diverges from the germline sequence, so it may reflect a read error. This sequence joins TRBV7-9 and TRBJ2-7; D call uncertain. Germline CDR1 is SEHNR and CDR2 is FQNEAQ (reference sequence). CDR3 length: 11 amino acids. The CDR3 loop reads CSSSPSREQYF. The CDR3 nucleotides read TGTTCCAGCAGCCCCTCCCGGGAGCAGTACTTC.